This passage covers 29 T cell receptor beta chains from one sample sequenced in a study of regulatory T cells in long-lasting Graves disease. Specified time point: persistent/refractory GD, antithyroid drugs over 5 years with positive TRAb. PBMC-derived RNA was used for the TCR library. To make TCR beta libraries, researchers used iRepertoire HTBI primers and Arm-PCR of CDR3 regions. TCRdb reprocessed the multiplex PCR reads with MiXCR, giving one entry per CDR3 protein. The table includes about 430,000 distinct CDR3 sequences, 20% to 25% detected once. This material consisted of peripheral blood mononuclear cells (PBMCs), taken when the disease was refractory, from a patient treated with antithyroid drugs. The receptors originated from a female donor with Graves disease.

This clonotype was recorded at least ten times. The rearrangement uses TRBV15 and TRBJ2-7, with TRBD2 matching 13 bases. V shed 4 bases, J shed 1 base, and the junction held 1 base outside the gene matches. This CDR3 contains 15 residues. Germline CDR1 and CDR2: LNHNV and YYDKDF (reference sequence). CDR3 region: CATSKLAGGSYEQYF. The DNA of the CDR3 is TGTGCCACCAGCAAACTAGCGGGAGGGTCCTACGAGCAGTACTTC.

This clonotype was recorded many times. The J gene is TRBJ1-2, the V gene TRBV29-1, with 10 bases fitting TRBD1. Germline CDR1 is SQVTM and CDR2 is ANQGSEA. Trimming removed 4 bases from V and 4 bases from J; junction bases left unmatched: 9. This CDR3 has 15 residues. CDR3 sequence: CSVVERQGAGYGYTF. The DNA for the CDR3 is TGCAGCGTTGTGGAACGACAGGGGGCCGGCTATGGCTACACCTTC.

In its sample, this clonotype was seen many times. The chain carries TRBV11-2 and TRBJ1-6; the D gene is possibly TRBD1 (5 bases). Germline CDR1 and CDR2: SGHAT and FQNNGV. The length of the CDR3 is 16 residues. V gave up 4 bases and J gave up 3 bases, with 13 bases separating them. The CDR3 is CASSWGGLNYNSPLHF. CDR3 bases: TGTGCCAGCAGCTGGGGGGGGTTGAACTATAATTCACCCCTCCACTTT. The entire variable domain, with the rest obtained from reference TRBV11-2 and TRBJ1-6, is as follows: EAGVAQSPRYKIIEKRQSVAFWCNPISGHATLYWYQQILGQGPKLLIQFQNNGVVDDSQLPKDRFSAERLKGVDSTLKIQPAKLEDSAVYLCASSWGGLNYNSPLHFGNGTRLTVT.

At least ten counts were recorded for this clonotype. The genes are TRBV12-3 or TRBV12-4 and TRBJ2-7; D might be TRBD1 (6 bases). V was clipped by 6 bases and J by 5 bases, with 14 bases between them. The CDR3 loop spans 13 amino acids. The CDR3 bases are TGTGCCAGCAGCAAAAACAGGGTGGACGAGCAGTACTTC. This translates into CASSKNRVDEQYF.

This chain uses TRBV7-8 with TRBJ2-7, with a tentative D call TRBD1 (6 bases). Deletions cut 1 base from V and 3 bases from J, with 16 bases between. Germline CDR1 is SGHVS and CDR2 is FQNEAQ. This CDR3 is built from 16 residues. CDR3 loop: CASSLEKGHTFYEQYF. Written as DNA, the CDR3 is TGTGCCAGCAGCTTAGAGAAGGGACACACGTTCTACGAGCAGTACTTC.

As to this clonotype: One base away lies a much larger clone, so this may be a sequencing read error. The chain is built from TRBV6-1 and TRBJ1-6; the D is unclear. This CDR3 comprises 14 residues. V dropped 1 base and J dropped 14 bases, with 15 bases sitting between them. Germline lookup yields CDR1 MNHNS and CDR2 SASEGT. The CDR3 is CASSEDTAAGALHF. As DNA, the CDR3 is TGTGCCAGCAGTGAAGATACGGCAGCCGGGGCCCTCCACTTT.

This clonotype was recorded many times. J is TRBJ2-7 and V is TRBV11-2, with D possibly matching TRBD2 (6 bases). Germline-derived CDR1 and CDR2 are SGHAT and FQNNGV. CDR3 length equals 14 residues. Between the trimmed V and J ends, which lost 5 bases and 0 bases, there was a span of 11 bases. The CDR3 DNA reads as TGTGCCAGCAGCCCCCCTAGCGACTCCTACGAGCAGTACTTC. This translates into CASSPPSDSYEQYF. Filled out from reference TRBV11-2 and TRBJ2-7, the complete variable domain reads EAGVAQSPRYKIIEKRQSVAFWCNPISGHATLYWYQQILGQGPKLLIQFQNNGVVDDSQLPKDRFSAERLKGVDSTLKIQPAKLEDSAVYLCASSPPSDSYEQYFGPGTRLTVT.

This clonotype was observed many times. The chain uses TRBV12-3 or TRBV12-4 and TRBJ2-5, with 8 bases fitting TRBD1. V lost 6 bases to trimming and J lost 4 bases; unmatched junction nucleotides: 4. This CDR3 is built from 13 residues. The CDR3 region has the DNA TGTGCCAGCAGCACAACAGGGGGAGAGACCCAGTACTTC. Translation: CASSTTGGETQYF.

The chain recombines TRBV6-1 with TRBJ2-7, with 9 bases fitting TRBD1. Germline CDR1 and CDR2: MNHNS and SASEGT. Trimming took 5 bases from V and 2 from J; bases not matched to a gene: 4. The CDR3 has 14 amino acids. The CDR3 sequence: CASSRTGAPYEQYF. The CDR3 bases are TGTGCCAGCAGTCGGACAGGGGCCCCCTACGAGCAGTACTTC.

The rearrangement uses TRBV6-4 and TRBJ2-3; 8 bases fit TRBD1. CDR3 length: 15 amino acids. V lost 6 bases to trimming and J lost 0 bases; unmatched junction nucleotides: 5. Germline V gene sequence: CDR1 MRHNA, CDR2 SNTAGT. CDR3 coding DNA: TGTGCCAGCAGCGCAGGGGGCCTTAGCACAGATACGCAGTATTTT. Its protein product is CASSAGGLSTDTQYF.

This clonotype was counted only a few times. The chain joins TRBV6-1 to TRBJ1-3; D uncertain. Deletions cut 8 bases from V and 0 bases from J, with 14 bases between. Germline assignment: CDR1 MNHNS and CDR2 SASEGT. This CDR3 has 15 residues. The CDR3 sequence: CASPSETSSGNTIYF. DNA for the CDR3: TGTGCCAGCCCGTCAGAGACAAGCTCTGGAAACACCATATATTTT.

This clonotype was counted a few times. The V call is TRBV7-6, the J call TRBJ2-7; 8 nucleotides match TRBD1. J lost 3 bases, V lost 3 bases, and 7 bases had no gene match. The CDR3 runs to 15 residues. The germline V gene encodes CDR1 SGHVS and CDR2 FNYEAQ. CDR3 sequence reads: CASSFGGTGDYEQYF. The CDR3 coding sequence is TGTGCCAGCAGCTTCGGCGGGACAGGTGACTACGAGCAGTACTTC.

The chain combines TRBV5-1 with TRBJ2-5, with D unclear. This CDR3 spans 12 amino acids. CDR1 is SGHRS and CDR2 is YFSETQ in the germline V gene. The V end lost 5 bases, the J end lost 7 bases, and 12 bases lay between the germline ends. The CDR3 is CASSLQPGTQYF. CDR3 nucleotides: TGCGCCAGCAGTCTTCAACCTGGGACCCAGTACTTC.

This clonotype was recorded a few times. This chain joins TRBV5-1 and TRBJ2-1; 8 nucleotides match TRBD1. V lost 3 bases to trimming and J lost 5 bases; unmatched junction nucleotides: 7. Looked up from germline, CDR1 is SGHRS and CDR2 is YFSETQ. The CDR3 contains 15 residues. CDR3 coding DNA: TGCGCCAGCAGCTACCCTGAACAGGGGGACAATGAGCAGTTCTTC. Its protein is CASSYPEQGDNEQFF. Combining the CDR3 with reference TRBV5-1 and TRBJ2-1 gives the whole variable domain KAGVTQTPRYLIKTRGQQVTLSCSPISGHRSVSWYQQTPGQGLQFLFEYFSETQRNKGNFPGRFSGRQFSNSRSEMNVSTLELGDSALYLCASSYPEQGDNEQFFGPGTRLTVL.

This clonotype was picked up a small number of times. The genes are TRBV7-3 and TRBJ2-2; a possible D gene is TRBD2 (6 bases). Germline values: CDR1 SGHTA, CDR2 FQGTGA. The length of the CDR3 is 15 residues. The germline V and J ends were trimmed by 4 bases and 1 base, with 10 bases remaining between them. Here the CDR3 DNA reads TGTGCCAGCAGCTCCCGGGACTGGAACACCGGGGAGCTGTTTTTT. Encoded protein: CASSSRDWNTGELFF.

This clonotype appeared a few times. The genes are TRBV15 and TRBJ1-2; TRBD1 is a possible D gene (5 bases). Per the germline V gene, CDR1 is LNHNV and CDR2 is YYDKDF (reference sequence). This CDR3 has 13 amino acids. V was clipped by 2 bases and J by 4 bases, with 8 bases between them. CDR3 DNA: TGTGCCACCAGCAGACCGGGGGTCTATGGCTACACCTTC. This gives the protein CATSRPGVYGYTF.

The rearrangement joins TRBV10-2 to TRBJ1-4; D gene ambiguous. With 0 bases removed from V and 8 bases from J, the gap between germline ends came to 4 bases. Germline loops: CDR1 WSHSY, CDR2 SAAADI. CDR3 length equals 12 residues. The CDR3 loop is CASSESREKLFF. CDR3 DNA: TGCGCCAGCAGTGAGTCCCGGGAAAAACTGTTTTTT.

V and J are TRBV6-1 and TRBJ2-5, with 9 bases lining up with TRBD2. This CDR3 has 20 residues. Trimming cost V 5 bases and J 1 base; bases outside gene matches: 20. CDR1 and CDR2 from the germline V gene are MNHNS and SASEGT. The CDR3 spells CASSRLQSPGTSGLQETQYF. The CDR3 DNA reads as TGTGCCAGCAGTAGACTACAATCCCCCGGCACTAGCGGGCTCCAAGAGACCCAGTACTTC.

This clonotype appeared a few times. A much larger clone lies one base from this, so it may be a read error. The J gene is TRBJ1-4, the V gene TRBV6-1; no firm D call. The CDR3 consists of 15 residues. Germline CDR1 reads MNHNS; CDR2 reads SASEGT. Trimming left V 1 base short and J 0 bases short, with 6 bases between. The CDR3 coding sequence is TGTGCCAGCAGTGAAGGACGGCCAACTAATGAAAAACTGTTTTTT. Translation gives CASSEGRPTNEKLFF.

This rearrangement joins TRBV5-5 to TRBJ1-6; D gene uncertain. V was shortened by 2 bases and J by 3 bases, with 9 bases between the two germline ends. This CDR3 comprises 15 residues. Germline V gives CDR1 SGHKS, CDR2 YYEKEE (reference sequence). Here the CDR3 reads CASSFTVNYNSPLHF. The DNA of the CDR3 is TGTGCCAGCAGCTTCACGGTCAACTATAATTCACCCCTCCACTTT.

This clonotype was seen just once. The chain carries TRBV4-2 and TRBJ2-7, with 9 bases that match TRBD2. With 0 bases clipped from V and 5 bases from J, the junction kept 14 bases outside the gene matches. CDR1 is LGHNA and CDR2 is YNFKEQ in the germline V gene. CDR3 length equals 18 residues. CDR3 DNA: TGTGCCAGCAGCCAAGATCCCCAACCGGGGACTAGCTGGGACGAGCAGTACTTC. Amino acid sequence: CASSQDPQPGTSWDEQYF.

In this sample, this clonotype turned up a few times. J is TRBJ2-7 and V is TRBV10-3; D is possibly TRBD1 (6 bases). Germline lookup yields CDR1 ENHRY and CDR2 SYGVKD. This CDR3 spans 13 amino acids. V was shortened by 11 bases and J by 4 bases, with 18 bases between the two germline ends. As DNA, the CDR3 is TGTGCCGCGGTGGGACAAGCAGCTTACGAGCAGTACTTC. Encoded protein: CAAVGQAAYEQYF.

The rearrangement links TRBV3-1 to TRBJ2-7, with D uncertain. Germline V CDR1 and CDR2: LGHDT, YNNKEL (reference sequence). The CDR3 is 13 residues long. V was clipped by 3 bases and J by 4 bases, with 10 bases between them. The CDR3 here is CASSHSSLYEQYF. The CDR3 nucleotides are TGTGCCAGCAGCCATTCAAGTTTGTACGAGCAGTACTTC.

This clonotype was observed a few times. CDR3 sequence (DNA): TGTGCCAGCTCACCGTTCCACGTCGCTAGCTCCTACGAGCAGTACTTC. The encoded protein is CASSPFHVASSYEQYF. This rearrangement joins TRBV18 to TRBJ2-7; D is undetermined. Deletions cut 3 bases from V and 0 bases from J, with 15 bases between. Per germline, CDR1 KGHSH and CDR2 LQKENI. This CDR3 contains 16 residues.

This clonotype was detected many times. The chain recombines TRBV28 with TRBJ2-4; D possibly matches TRBD1 or TRBD2 (5 bases each). This CDR3 contains 17 residues. V was shortened by 6 bases and J by 1 base, with 19 bases between the two germline ends. Germline V gene sequence: CDR1 MDHEN, CDR2 SYDVKM. The CDR3 DNA reads as TGTGCCAGCAGCCGCCCCGGGACGCCGGTGGCCAAAAACATTCAGTACTTC. Its translation: CASSRPGTPVAKNIQYF.

This clonotype was counted only a few times. The chain recombines TRBV5-4 with TRBJ2-5; D is possibly TRBD2 (6 bases). The CDR3 spans 13 residues. Trimming cost V 3 bases and J 5 bases, with 11 bases left between them. Germline V CDR1 and CDR2: SGHNT, YYREEE (reference sequence). CDR3 sequence reads: CASSSASVETQYF. CDR3 DNA sequence: TGTGCCAGCAGCTCGGCTAGCGTGGAGACCCAGTACTTC.

This clonotype has more than one count but fewer than ten. This rearrangement joins TRBV25-1 to TRBJ1-3; TRBD1 agrees at 8 bases. The CDR3 consists of 16 residues. In germline, CDR1 is MGHDK, CDR2 SYGVNS. The J segment lost 4 bases and the V segment lost 6 bases, leaving 11 bases of the junction unmatched. In DNA form, the CDR3 reads TGTGCCAGCAGAGGCCCGAGGACAGGGAGCGGAAACACCATATATTTT. Its translation is CASRGPRTGSGNTIYF.

A few counts support this clonotype. The V call is TRBV7-9, the J call TRBJ1-1; D is unresolved. V gave up 2 bases and J gave up 8 bases, with 12 bases separating them. From germline, CDR1 is SEHNR and CDR2 FQNEAQ (reference sequence). CDR3 length: 13 residues. The CDR3 here is CASSLLGVDEAFF. The CDR3 coding sequence is TGTGCCAGCAGCTTATTGGGTGTGGACGAAGCTTTCTTT.

This clonotype was recorded many times. The CDR3 here is CASSSPTGTGSYEQYF. The CDR3 nucleotides are TGTGCCAGCAGCTCTCCTACCGGGACAGGGAGCTACGAGCAGTACTTC. The chain has TRBV11-2 and TRBJ2-7; 9 bases agree with TRBD1. Germline CDR1 and CDR2: SGHAT and FQNNGV. The trim removed 4 bases at V and 3 bases at J, leaving 10 bases unmatched. The CDR3 length is 16 residues. Full variable domain (missing parts from reference TRBV11-2 and TRBJ2-7): EAGVAQSPRYKIIEKRQSVAFWCNPISGHATLYWYQQILGQGPKLLIQFQNNGVVDDSQLPKDRFSAERLKGVDSTLKIQPAKLEDSAVYLCASSSPTGTGSYEQYFGPGTRLTVT.